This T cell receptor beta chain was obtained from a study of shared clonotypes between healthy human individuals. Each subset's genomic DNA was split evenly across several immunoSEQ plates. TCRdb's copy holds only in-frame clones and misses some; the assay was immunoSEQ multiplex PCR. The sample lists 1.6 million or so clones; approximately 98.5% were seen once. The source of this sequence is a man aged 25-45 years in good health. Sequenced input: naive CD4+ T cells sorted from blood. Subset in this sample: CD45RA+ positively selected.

The chain's CDR3 is CASSLGGVLTKNIQYF. Written as DNA, the CDR3 is TGTGCCAGCAGTTTGGGGGGAGTATTAACCAAAAACATTCAGTACTTC. This sequence joins TRBV28 and TRBJ2-4; D is perhaps TRBD2 (6 bases). In germline, CDR1 is MDHEN, CDR2 SYDVKM. V was clipped by 3 bases and J by 2 bases, with 14 bases between them. The CDR3 consists of 16 residues.